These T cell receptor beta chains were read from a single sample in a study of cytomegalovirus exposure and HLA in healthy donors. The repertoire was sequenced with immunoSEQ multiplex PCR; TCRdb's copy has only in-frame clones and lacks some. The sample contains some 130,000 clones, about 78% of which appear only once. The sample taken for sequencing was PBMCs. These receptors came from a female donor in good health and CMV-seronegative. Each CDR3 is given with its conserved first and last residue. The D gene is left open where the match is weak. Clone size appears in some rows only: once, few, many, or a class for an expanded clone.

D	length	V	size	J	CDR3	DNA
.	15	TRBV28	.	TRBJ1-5	CASLRAEDSNQPQHF	TGTGCCAGTCTGCGGGCAGAAGATAGCAATCAGCCCCAGCATTTT
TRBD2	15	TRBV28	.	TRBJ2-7	CASSGSGRAGYEQYF	TGTGCCAGCAGTGGTAGCGGGAGAGCGGGGTACGAGCAGTACTTC
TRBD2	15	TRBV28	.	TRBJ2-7	CASNNGASGSYEQYF	TGTGCCAGCAACAATGGGGCTAGCGGGAGCTACGAGCAGTACTTC
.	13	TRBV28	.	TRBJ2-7	CASSPLDSNEQYF	TGTGCCAGCAGTCCACTGGACTCGAACGAGCAGTACTTC
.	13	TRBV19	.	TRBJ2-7	CASSLDSTYEQYF	TGTGCCAGTAGTCTTGACAGCACCTACGAGCAGTACTTC
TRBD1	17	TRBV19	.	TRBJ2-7	CASSIFSGTGVYDEQYF	TGTGCCAGTAGTATTTTCTCCGGGACAGGGGTATATGACGAGCAGTACTTC
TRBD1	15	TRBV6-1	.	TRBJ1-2	CASSEALRQGDRYTF	TGTGCCAGCAGTGAAGCGCTTCGACAGGGGGATCGCTACACCTTC
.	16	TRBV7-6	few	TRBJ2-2	CASSRRTWGDTGELFF	TGTGCCAGCAGCCGACGGACTTGGGGTGACACCGGGGAGCTGTTTTTT
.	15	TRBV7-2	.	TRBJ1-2	CASSKDPRDTYGYTF	TGTGCCAGCTCAAAAGACCCTCGGGACACCTATGGCTACACCTTC
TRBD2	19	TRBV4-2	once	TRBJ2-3	CASSLKGTSGSASTDTQYF	TGTGCCAGCAGCCTGAAAGGGACTAGCGGGTCCGCTAGCACAGATACGCAGTATTTT
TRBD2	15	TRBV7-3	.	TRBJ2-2	CASSPTRGGTGELFF	TGTGCCAGCAGTCCGACGCGGGGAGGGACCGGGGAGCTGTTTTTT
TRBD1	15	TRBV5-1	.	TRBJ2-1	CASSLVGTGGDEQFF	TGCGCCAGCAGCTTGGTTGGGACAGGGGGCGATGAGCAGTTCTTC
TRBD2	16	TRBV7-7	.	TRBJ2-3	CASSQGTSGNADTQYF	TGTGCTAGCAGCCAAGGGACTAGCGGGAACGCAGATACGCAGTATTTT
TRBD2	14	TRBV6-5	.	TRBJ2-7	CASRALADSYEQYF	TGTGCCAGCAGAGCACTAGCGGATTCCTACGAGCAGTACTTC
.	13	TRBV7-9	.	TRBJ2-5	CASSFSYQEAQYF	TGTGCCAGCAGCTTCTCGTACCAAGAGGCCCAGTACTTC